Below are 5 T cell receptor beta chains sequenced from a single sample in a study of shared T cell receptors in the human thymus. Clones were read by immunoSEQ multiplex PCR, and TCRdb kept only the in-frame ones, dropping some. The data show about 730,000 clones, 80% to 90% seen once. These data were likewise used in another study, on human thymus T cells.

The sample consisted of thymocytes. These receptors originate from a girl under three years old with a congenital heart defect.

CDR3 region: CASSWASGYNEQFF. The CDR3 DNA is TGTGCCAGCAGTTGGGCTAGCGGGTACAATGAGCAGTTCTTC. This chain joins TRBV25-1 and TRBJ2-1, with 8 bases identical to TRBD2. The length of the CDR3 is 14 residues. Germline CDR1 MGHDK, CDR2 SYGVNS. The V and J ends lost 5 bases and 4 bases, in that order; junction bases with no gene match: 4.

This clone was seen a handful of times. This sequence joins TRBV4-1 and TRBJ2-1, with D hard to call. With 2 bases removed from V and 4 bases from J, the gap between germline ends came to 12 bases. Germline V gives CDR1 MGHRA, CDR2 YSYEKL. CDR3 size: 15 residues. DNA for the CDR3: TGCGCCAGCAGCCAACCCCTAGTACGGTACAATGAGCAGTTCTTC. Translated, it gives CASSQPLVRYNEQFF.

This chain joins TRBV7-9 and TRBJ2-7, with unresolved D. The V gene lost 6 bases and the J gene lost 6 bases, with 9 bases spanning the gap. Germline V gene lookup returns CDR1 SEHNR and CDR2 FQNEAQ (reference sequence). The CDR3 is 11 residues long. The CDR3 spells CASSPPGEQYF. The CDR3 bases are TGTGCCAGCAGTCCCCCCGGCGAGCAGTACTTC.

The J gene is TRBJ2-7, the V gene TRBV19; a possible D gene is TRBD1 (7 bases). V shed 7 bases and J shed 5 bases, with 24 bases lying between them. The CDR3 runs to 16 residues. Germline CDR1 is LNHDA and CDR2 is SQIVND (reference sequence). In nucleotides, the CDR3 is TGTGCCAGTAAGGGGGCCGCGGGACAGCAACCCAACGAGCAGTACTTC. This gives the protein CASKGAAGQQPNEQYF.

The CDR3 loop reads CASWVPGDSIYEQYF. CDR3 DNA: TGTGCCAGCTGGGTCCCCGGGGACTCCATCTACGAGCAGTACTTC. The chain uses TRBV6-1 and TRBJ2-7, with D tentatively TRBD2 (6 bases). V was cut by 8 bases and J by 3 bases, with 20 bases left in between. There are 15 residues in the CDR3. Germline CDR1 MNHNS, CDR2 SASEGT.